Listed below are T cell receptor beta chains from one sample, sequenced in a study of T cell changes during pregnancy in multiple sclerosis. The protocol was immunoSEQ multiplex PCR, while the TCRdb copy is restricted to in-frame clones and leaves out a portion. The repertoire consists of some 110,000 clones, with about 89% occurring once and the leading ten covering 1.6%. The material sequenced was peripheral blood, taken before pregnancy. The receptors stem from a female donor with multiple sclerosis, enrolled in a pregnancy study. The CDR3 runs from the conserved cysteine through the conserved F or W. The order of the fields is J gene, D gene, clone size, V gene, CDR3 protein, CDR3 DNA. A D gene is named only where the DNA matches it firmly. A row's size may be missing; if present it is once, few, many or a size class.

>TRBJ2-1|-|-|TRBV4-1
CASSQEPGYNEQFF
TGCGCCAGCAGCCAAGAACCCGGCTACAATGAGCAGTTCTTC
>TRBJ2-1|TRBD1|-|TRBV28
CASKPDRPGPQFF
TGTGCCAGCAAGCCGGACAGGCCCGGGCCTCAGTTCTTC
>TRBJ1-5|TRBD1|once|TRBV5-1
CASSFTGASNQPQHF
TGCGCCAGCAGCTTTACAGGGGCCAGCAATCAGCCCCAGCATTTT
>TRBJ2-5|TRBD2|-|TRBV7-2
CASSLKASGGWETQYF
TGTGCCAGCAGCTTAAAGGCTAGCGGGGGATGGGAGACCCAGTACTTC
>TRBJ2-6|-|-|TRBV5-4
CASSPPTGSGANVLTF
TGTGCCAGCAGCCCCCCCACGGGCTCTGGGGCCAACGTCCTGACTTTC
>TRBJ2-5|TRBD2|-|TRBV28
CASSLLKSGSGQETQYF
TGTGCCAGCAGTTTATTAAAGAGCGGGAGTGGCCAAGAGACCCAGTACTTC
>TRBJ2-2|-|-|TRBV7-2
CASLPAGPILSGELFF
TGTGCCAGCCTTCCGGCGGGACCAATTTTAAGCGGGGAGCTGTTTTTT
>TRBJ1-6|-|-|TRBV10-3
CAISVARDNSPLHF
TGTGCCATCAGTGTTGCCAGGGATAATTCACCCCTCCACTTT
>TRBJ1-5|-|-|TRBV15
CATSNRDFSNQPQHF
TGTGCCACCAGCAACAGGGATTTTAGCAATCAGCCCCAGCATTTT
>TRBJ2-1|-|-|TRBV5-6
CASSSTVGYNEQFF
TGTGCCAGCAGCTCAACGGTCGGCTACAATGAGCAGTTCTTC
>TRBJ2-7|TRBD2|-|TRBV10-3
CAIRSGTSEAYEQYF
TGTGCCATCCGTTCAGGGACTAGCGAAGCCTACGAGCAGTACTTC
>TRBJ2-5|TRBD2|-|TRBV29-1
CSVMGLGETQYF
TGCAGCGTTATGGGACTAGGAGAGACCCAGTACTTC
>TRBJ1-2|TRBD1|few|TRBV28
CASSTTGAYGYTF
TGTGCCAGCAGTACCACAGGGGCGTATGGCTACACCTTC
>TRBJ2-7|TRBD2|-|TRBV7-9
CASSLAAGSSGRAYEQYF
TGTGCCAGCAGCTTAGCGGCTGGGAGTAGCGGGAGGGCCTACGAGCAGTACTTC
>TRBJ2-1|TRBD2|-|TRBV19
CASSITSGGGYNEQFF
TGTGCCAGTAGTATCACGAGCGGGGGGGGGTACAATGAGCAGTTCTTC
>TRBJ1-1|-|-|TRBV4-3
CASSLDRVNTEAFF
TGCGCCAGCAGCCTGGACAGAGTGAACACTGAAGCTTTCTTT
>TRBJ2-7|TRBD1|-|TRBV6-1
CASSEEGAGEQYF
TGTGCCAGCAGTGAAGAGGGGGCGGGCGAGCAGTACTTC
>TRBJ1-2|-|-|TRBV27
CASSLSGGTEYGYTF
TGTGCCAGCAGTTTATCTGGGGGGACCGAATATGGCTACACCTTC
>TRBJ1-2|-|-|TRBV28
CASSRMTAPGRSGYTF
TGTGCCAGCAGTCGGATGACAGCTCCGGGCCGCTCTGGCTACACCTTC
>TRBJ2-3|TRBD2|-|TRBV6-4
CASSDSSGGATDTQYF
TGTGCCAGCAGTGACTCTAGCGGGGGGGCAACAGATACGCAGTATTTT
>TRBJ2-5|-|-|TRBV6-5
CASSYQGETQYF
TGTGCCAGCAGTTACCAGGGAGAGACCCAGTACTTC
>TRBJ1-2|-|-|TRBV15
CATSSRVSYGYTF
TGTGCCACCAGCAGCAGGGTTTCCTATGGCTACACCTTC
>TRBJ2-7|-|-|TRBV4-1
CASSFRQRLPYEQYF
TGCGCCAGCAGCTTTAGACAGAGACTTCCCTACGAGCAGTACTTC
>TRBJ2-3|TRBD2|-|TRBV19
CASTVTSGGADTQYF
TGTGCCAGTACCGTGACTAGCGGGGGTGCAGATACGCAGTATTTT
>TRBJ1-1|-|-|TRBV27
CASRSSGDTEAFF
TGTGCCAGCAGATCATCAGGGGACACTGAAGCTTTCTTT